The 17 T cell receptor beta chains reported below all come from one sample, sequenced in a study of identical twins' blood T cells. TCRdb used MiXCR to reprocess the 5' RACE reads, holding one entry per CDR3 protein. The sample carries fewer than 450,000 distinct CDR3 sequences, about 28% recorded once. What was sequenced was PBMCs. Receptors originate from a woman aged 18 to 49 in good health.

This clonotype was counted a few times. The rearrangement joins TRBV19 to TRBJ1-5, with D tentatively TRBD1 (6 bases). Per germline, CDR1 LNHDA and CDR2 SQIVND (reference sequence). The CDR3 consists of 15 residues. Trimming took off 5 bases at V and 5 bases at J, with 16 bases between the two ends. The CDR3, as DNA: TGTGCCAGTAGTCTTGGACAGTGGGGATATCAGCCCCAGCATTTT. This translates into CASSLGQWGYQPQHF.

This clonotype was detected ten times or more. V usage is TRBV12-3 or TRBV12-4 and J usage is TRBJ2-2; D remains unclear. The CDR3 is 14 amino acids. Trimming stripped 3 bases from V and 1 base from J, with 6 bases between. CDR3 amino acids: CASSFTQNTGELFF. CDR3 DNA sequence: TGTGCCAGCAGTTTTACACAGAACACCGGGGAGCTGTTTTTT.

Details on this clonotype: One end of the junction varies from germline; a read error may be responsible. The CDR3 nucleotides read TGCATCGTTGCTGGGGTGACCCCCTATGGCTACACCTTC. It encodes CIVAGVTPYGYTF. The chain joins TRBV29-1 to TRBJ1-2; D gene unclear. CDR3 size: 13 residues. Germline V lookup: CDR1 SQVTM, CDR2 ANQGSEA.

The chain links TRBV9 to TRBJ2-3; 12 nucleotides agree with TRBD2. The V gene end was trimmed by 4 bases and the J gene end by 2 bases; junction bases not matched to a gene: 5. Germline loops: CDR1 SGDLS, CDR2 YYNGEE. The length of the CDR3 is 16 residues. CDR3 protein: CASSSSGGVPTDTQYF. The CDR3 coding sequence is TGTGCCAGCAGCTCTAGCGGGGGGGTCCCCACAGATACGCAGTATTTT.

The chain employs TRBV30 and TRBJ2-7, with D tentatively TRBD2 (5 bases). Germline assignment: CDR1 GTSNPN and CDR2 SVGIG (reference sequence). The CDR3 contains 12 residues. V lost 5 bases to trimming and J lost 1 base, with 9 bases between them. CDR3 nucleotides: TGTGCCTGGGGGGAGATTTCCTACGAGCAGTACTTC. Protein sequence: CAWGEISYEQYF.

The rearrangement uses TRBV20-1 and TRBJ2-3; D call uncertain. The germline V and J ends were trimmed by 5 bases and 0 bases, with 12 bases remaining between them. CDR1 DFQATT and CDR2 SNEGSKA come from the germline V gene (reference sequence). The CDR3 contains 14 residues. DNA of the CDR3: TGCAGTGCTCTAATGCTAGGGAGCACAGATACGCAGTATTTT. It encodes CSALMLGSTDTQYF.

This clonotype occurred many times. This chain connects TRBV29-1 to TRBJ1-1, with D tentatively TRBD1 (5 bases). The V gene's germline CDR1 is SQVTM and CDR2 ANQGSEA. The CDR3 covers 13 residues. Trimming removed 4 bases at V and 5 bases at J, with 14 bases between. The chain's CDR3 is CSVGGGHSTEAFF. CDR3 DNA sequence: TGCAGCGTTGGAGGCGGACACTCGACTGAAGCTTTCTTT.

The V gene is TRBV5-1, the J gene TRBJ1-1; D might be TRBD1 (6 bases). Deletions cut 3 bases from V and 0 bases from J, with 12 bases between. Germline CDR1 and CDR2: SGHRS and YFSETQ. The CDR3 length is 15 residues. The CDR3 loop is CASSYSGQMNTEAFF. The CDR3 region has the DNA TGCGCCAGCAGCTACTCGGGACAAATGAACACTGAAGCTTTCTTT. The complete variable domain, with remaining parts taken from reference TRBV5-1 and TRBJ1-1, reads KAGVTQTPRYLIKTRGQQVTLSCSPISGHRSVSWYQQTPGQGLQFLFEYFSETQRNKGNFPGRFSGRQFSNSRSEMNVSTLELGDSALYLCASSYSGQMNTEAFFGQGTRLTVV.

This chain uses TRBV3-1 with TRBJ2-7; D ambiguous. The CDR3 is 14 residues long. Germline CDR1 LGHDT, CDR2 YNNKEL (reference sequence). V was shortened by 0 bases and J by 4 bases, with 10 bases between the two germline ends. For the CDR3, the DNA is TGTGCCAGCAGCCAAGAGGGTAGAAATTACGAGCAGTACTTC. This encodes CASSQEGRNYEQYF.

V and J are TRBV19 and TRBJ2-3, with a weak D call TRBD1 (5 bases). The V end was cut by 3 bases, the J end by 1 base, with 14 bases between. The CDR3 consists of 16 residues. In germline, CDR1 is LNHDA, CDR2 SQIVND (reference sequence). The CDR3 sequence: CASSMDGRVGTDTQYF. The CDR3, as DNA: TGTGCCAGTAGTATGGATGGCAGGGTGGGCACAGATACGCAGTATTTT.

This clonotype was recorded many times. CDR3 sequence: CASSPSVERSEQFF. In DNA, the CDR3 is TGTGCCAGCAGCCCTTCGGTCGAGAGGAGTGAGCAGTTCTTC. The rearrangement uses TRBV9 and TRBJ2-1; no definite D call. Trimming took 4 bases from V and 9 from J, leaving 17 bases between them. The CDR3 is 14 amino acids. CDR1 is SGDLS, CDR2 YYNGEE, per germline.

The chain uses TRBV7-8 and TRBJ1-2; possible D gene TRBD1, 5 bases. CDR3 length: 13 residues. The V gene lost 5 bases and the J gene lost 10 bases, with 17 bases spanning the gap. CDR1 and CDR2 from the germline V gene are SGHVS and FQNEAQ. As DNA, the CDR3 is TGTGCCAGCAGCCCTTCAGGGCCCGGAGACTACACCTTC. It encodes CASSPSGPGDYTF.

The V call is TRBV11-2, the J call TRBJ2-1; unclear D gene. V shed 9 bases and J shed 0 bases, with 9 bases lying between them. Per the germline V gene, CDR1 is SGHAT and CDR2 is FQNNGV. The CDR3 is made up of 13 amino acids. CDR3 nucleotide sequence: TGTGCCAGTTGTCAGAGCTCCTACAATGAGCAGTTCTTC. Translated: CASCQSSYNEQFF.

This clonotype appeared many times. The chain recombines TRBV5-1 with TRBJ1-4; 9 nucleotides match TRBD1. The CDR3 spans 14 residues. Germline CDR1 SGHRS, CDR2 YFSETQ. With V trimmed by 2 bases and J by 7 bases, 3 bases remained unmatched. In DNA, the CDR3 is TGCGCCAGCAGCTTACAGGGGGCAATTGAAAAACTGTTTTTT. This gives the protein CASSLQGAIEKLFF. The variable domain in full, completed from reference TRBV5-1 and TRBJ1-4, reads KAGVTQTPRYLIKTRGQQVTLSCSPISGHRSVSWYQQTPGQGLQFLFEYFSETQRNKGNFPGRFSGRQFSNSRSEMNVSTLELGDSALYLCASSLQGAIEKLFFGSGTQLSVL.

The DNA for the CDR3 is TGTGCCAGCATCGGGATGCCGGGGACAGATACGCAGTATTTT. This sequence encodes CASIGMPGTDTQYF. V and J are TRBV27 and TRBJ2-3, with D perhaps TRBD2 (5 bases). Germline loops: CDR1 MNHEY, CDR2 SMNVEV (reference sequence). Trimming cost V 7 bases and J 3 bases, with 14 bases left between them. The CDR3 is made up of 14 amino acids.

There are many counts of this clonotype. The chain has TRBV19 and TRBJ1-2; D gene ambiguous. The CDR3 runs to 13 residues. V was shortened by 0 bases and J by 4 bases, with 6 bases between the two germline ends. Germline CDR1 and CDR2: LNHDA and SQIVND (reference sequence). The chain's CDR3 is CASSIETFYGYTF. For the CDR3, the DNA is TGTGCCAGTAGTATAGAGACCTTCTATGGCTACACCTTC.

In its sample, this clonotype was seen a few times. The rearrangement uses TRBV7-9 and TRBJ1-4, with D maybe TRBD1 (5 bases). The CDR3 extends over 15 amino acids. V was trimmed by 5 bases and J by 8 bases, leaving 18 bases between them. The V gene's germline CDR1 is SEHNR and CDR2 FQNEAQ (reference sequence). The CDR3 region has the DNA TGTGCCAGCAGCGACCGGGACGGGGATCGGGAAAAACTGTTTTTT. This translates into CASSDRDGDREKLFF.